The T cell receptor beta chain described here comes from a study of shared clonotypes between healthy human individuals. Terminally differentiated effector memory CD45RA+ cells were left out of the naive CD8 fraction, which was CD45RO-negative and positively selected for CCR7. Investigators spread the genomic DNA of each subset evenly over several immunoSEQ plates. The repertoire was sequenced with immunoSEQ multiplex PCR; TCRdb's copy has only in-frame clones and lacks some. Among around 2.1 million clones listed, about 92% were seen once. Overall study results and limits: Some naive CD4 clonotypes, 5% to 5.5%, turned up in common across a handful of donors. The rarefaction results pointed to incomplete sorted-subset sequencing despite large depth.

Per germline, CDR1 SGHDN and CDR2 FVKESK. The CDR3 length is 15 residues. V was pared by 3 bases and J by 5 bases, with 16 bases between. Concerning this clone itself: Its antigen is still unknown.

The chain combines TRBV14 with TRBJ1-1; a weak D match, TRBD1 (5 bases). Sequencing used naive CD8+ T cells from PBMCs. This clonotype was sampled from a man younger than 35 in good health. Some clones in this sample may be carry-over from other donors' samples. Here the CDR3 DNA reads TGTGCCAGCAGCCAGGTACAGGCTTGGGGAACTGAAGCTTTCTTT. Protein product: CASSQVQAWGTEAFF.